This TCR beta chain was documented in a study of identical twins. Findings and limits, study-wide: The abundant beta clonotypes from cord blood had fewer insertions, and memory repertoires had none of this. Twin pairs had excess sharing that was weaker in beta out-of-frame sequences.

V was clipped by 3 bases and J by 5 bases, with 14 bases between them. The germline gives CDR1 SQVTM, CDR2 ANQGSEA. This CDR3 is built from 13 residues. cDNA carried unique molecular identifiers, and a universal primer site was added by template switching. MiXCR was run by TCRdb on the 5' RACE reads, yielding one entry per CDR3 protein. The sample yields 230,000 or so distinct CDR3 sequences, about 8.5% seen once. Each donor (without exception) was a healthy Caucasian. With regard to this clonotype: Antigen: not known.

These data were also filed under a second study, of yellow fever vaccine responses in identical twins.

This rearrangement joins TRBV29-1 to TRBJ2-7, with D tentatively TRBD2 (5 bases). The sequencing input was CD8+ T cells sorted from blood. This sequence was found in a young woman in good health. The chain's CDR3 is CSVDEGAGHEQYF. DNA of the CDR3: TGCAGCGTTGATGAGGGTGCCGGGCACGAGCAGTACTTC.